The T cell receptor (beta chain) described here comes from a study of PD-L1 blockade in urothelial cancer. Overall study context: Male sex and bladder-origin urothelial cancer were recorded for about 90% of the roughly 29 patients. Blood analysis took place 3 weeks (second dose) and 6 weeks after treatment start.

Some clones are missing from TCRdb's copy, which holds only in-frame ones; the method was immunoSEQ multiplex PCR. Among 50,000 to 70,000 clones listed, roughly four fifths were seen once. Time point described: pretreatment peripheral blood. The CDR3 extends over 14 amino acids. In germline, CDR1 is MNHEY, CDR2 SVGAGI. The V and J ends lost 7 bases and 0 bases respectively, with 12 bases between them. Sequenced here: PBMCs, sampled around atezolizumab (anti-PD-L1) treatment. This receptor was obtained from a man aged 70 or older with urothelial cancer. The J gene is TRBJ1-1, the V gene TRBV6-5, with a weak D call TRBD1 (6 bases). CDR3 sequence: CASMTTGLNTEAFF. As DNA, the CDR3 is TGTGCCAGCATGACGACAGGTCTGAACACTGAAGCTTTCTTT.